The entry below describes one T cell receptor (beta chain). This CDR3 comprises 18 residues. J lost 3 bases, V lost 0 bases, and 9 bases had no gene match. Germline V gene lookup returns CDR1 LNHNV and CDR2 YYDKDF (reference sequence). This sample is drawn from a study of T cell changes during pregnancy in multiple sclerosis. Some clones are missing from TCRdb's copy, which holds only in-frame ones; the method was immunoSEQ multiplex PCR. The table has under 60,000 clones, roughly 95% seen once; the top ten hold around 0.31%. This clonotype was obtained from a female donor with multiple sclerosis, enrolled in a pregnancy study. The genes are TRBV15 and TRBJ2-4; 9 bases fit TRBD2. The sample consisted of CD4+ T cells from peripheral blood mononuclear cells, taken in the third trimester of pregnancy. The CDR3 DNA reads TGTGCCACCAGCAGAGATCCCCCCCGTAGCGGGGGCAAAAACATTCAGTACTTC. The encoded protein is CATSRDPPRSGGKNIQYF.